A selection of T cell receptor beta chains follows, all from one sample in a study of long-term antiretroviral therapy in people with HIV. The repertoire was sequenced with immunoSEQ multiplex PCR; TCRdb's copy has only in-frame clones and lacks some. The sample has tens of thousands of clones; roughly 96% are singletons. The sample consisted of unsorted PBMCs, taken 3.7 years after starting antiretroviral therapy. The receptors here all came from a woman aged 45 to 65 with HIV. Each CDR3 is given with its conserved first and last residue. Each record gives: clone size, V gene, J gene, CDR3 length, D gene, CDR3 protein, CDR3 DNA. A D gene is named only where the DNA matches it firmly. A clone size is listed for some rows: how often the clone was seen (once, few, many), or a class if it is expanded.

>.|TRBV2|TRBJ1-1|14|.
CASSVRGQSTEAFF
TGTGCCAGCAGTGTACGGGGGCAGAGCACTGAAGCTTTCTTT
>.|TRBV6-5|TRBJ1-4|14|.
CASSYGGAREKLFF
TGTGCCAGCAGTTATGGGGGGGCGCGTGAAAAACTGTTTTTT
>.|TRBV4-1|TRBJ1-2|15|.
CASSQARTGPHGYTF
TGCGCCAGCAGCCAGGCCCGGACTGGGCCCCATGGCTACACCTTC
>.|TRBV12-5|TRBJ1-2|14|TRBD1
CASGLRQGSYGYTF
TGTGCTAGTGGTTTGAGACAGGGCTCTTATGGCTACACCTTC
>.|TRBV5-5|TRBJ2-1|13|.
CASSRGPDNEQFF
TGTGCCAGCAGTCGGGGCCCGGACAATGAGCAGTTCTTC
>once|TRBV7-9|TRBJ1-1|16|.
CASSLESGGVNTEAFF
TGTGCCAGCAGCCTGGAGAGTGGGGGGGTGAACACTGAAGCTTTCTTT
>.|TRBV5-4|TRBJ2-2|15|TRBD1
CASSLRQGDTGELFF
TGTGCCAGCAGCCTACGACAGGGGGACACCGGGGAGCTGTTTTTT
>.|TRBV7-3|TRBJ2-3|19|TRBD2
CASSSPPGTSGGSTDTQYF
TGTGCCAGCAGCTCCCCTCCCGGGACTAGCGGGGGTAGCACAGATACGCAGTATTTT
>once|TRBV27|TRBJ2-5|16|TRBD1
CASSSWRQGTQETQYF
TGTGCCAGCAGTTCATGGAGACAGGGTACCCAAGAGACCCAGTACTTC
>.|TRBV19|TRBJ1-6|17|.
CASSILPDRSLRTPLHF
TGTGCCAGTAGTATCCTCCCTGACAGGAGCCTTCGGACACCCCTCCACTTT
>once|TRBV7-3|TRBJ2-3|14|.
CASSTPKNLDTQYF
TGTGCCAGCAGCACCCCAAAAAACCTGGATACGCAGTATTTT
>.|TRBV4-3|TRBJ2-7|15|.
CASSQGTIGPYEQYF
TGCGCCAGCAGCCAAGGGACTATAGGCCCCTACGAGCAGTACTTC
>once|TRBV2|TRBJ2-5|16|TRBD2
CASSWTSGGARETQYF
TGTGCCAGCAGTTGGACTAGCGGGGGGGCCAGGGAGACCCAGTACTTC
>once|TRBV6-4|TRBJ1-2|13|.
CASSPREGYGYTF
TGTGCCAGCAGTCCCAGGGAAGGGTATGGCTACACCTTC
>.|TRBV7-9|TRBJ2-1|15|TRBD2
CASSRRGAGYNEQFF
TGTGCCAGCAGCAGGCGGGGGGCGGGTTACAATGAGCAGTTCTTC
>.|TRBV6-6|TRBJ2-5|11|.
CASRIKETQYF
TGTGCCAGCAGGATAAAAGAGACCCAGTACTTC
>few|TRBV19|TRBJ1-2|13|.
CASTLVGGYGYTF
TGTGCCAGTACCCTAGTAGGGGGCTATGGCTACACCTTC
>.|TRBV9|TRBJ1-2|14|.
CASSKTPTNYGYTF
TGTGCCAGCAGCAAGACTCCAACCAACTATGGCTACACCTTC